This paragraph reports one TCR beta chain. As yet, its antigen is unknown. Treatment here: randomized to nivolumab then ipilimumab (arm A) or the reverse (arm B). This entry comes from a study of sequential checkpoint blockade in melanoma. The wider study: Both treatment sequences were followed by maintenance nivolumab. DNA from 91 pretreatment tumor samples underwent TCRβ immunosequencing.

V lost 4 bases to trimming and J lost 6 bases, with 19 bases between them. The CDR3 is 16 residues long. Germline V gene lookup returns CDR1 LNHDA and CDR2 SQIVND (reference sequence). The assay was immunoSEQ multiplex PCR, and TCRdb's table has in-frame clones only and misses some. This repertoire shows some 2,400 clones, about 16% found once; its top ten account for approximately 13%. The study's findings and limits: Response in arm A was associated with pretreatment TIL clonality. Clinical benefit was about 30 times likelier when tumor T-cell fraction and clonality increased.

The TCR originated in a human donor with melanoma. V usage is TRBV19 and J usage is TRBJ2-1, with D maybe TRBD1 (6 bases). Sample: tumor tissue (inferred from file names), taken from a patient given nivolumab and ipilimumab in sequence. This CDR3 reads CASSKDSRGLGNEQFF. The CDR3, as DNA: TGTGCCAGTAGTAAAGACAGCAGGGGATTGGGCAATGAGCAGTTCTTC.